The rows below give T cell receptor beta chains drawn from one sample of a study of blood T cell repertoires in COVID-19. Clones were sequenced by immunoSEQ multiplex PCR, and TCRdb holds only the in-frame ones, with some missing. The sample holds around 140,000 clones; approximately 84% are singletons and the top ten take 44%. Sample: peripheral blood. The receptors shown here come from a human donor in a cohort sampled during active COVID-19. Each CDR3 is given with its conserved first and last residue. A D gene is named only where the DNA matches it firmly. Clone size is given for some rows only: seen once, a few or many times, or a class if the clone is expanded.

length,J,D,V,size,CDR3,DNA
15,TRBJ2-2,NA,TRBV18,NA,CASSRTEMNTGELFF,TGTGCCAGCTCACGGACAGAGATGAACACCGGGGAGCTGTTTTTT
16,TRBJ2-3,TRBD2,TRBV7-2,NA,CASRGGSAGVTDTQYF,TGTGCCAGCAGGGGGGGTTCAGCGGGAGTAACAGATACGCAGTATTTT
14,TRBJ2-5,TRBD2,TRBV7-2,NA,CASGVQRGTETQYF,TGTGCCAGCGGGGTCCAGCGGGGAACAGAGACCCAGTACTTC
16,TRBJ1-3,NA,TRBV5-1,NA,CASSLQAPWTGNTIYF,TGCGCCAGCAGCTTGCAGGCTCCCTGGACTGGAAACACCATATATTTT
15,TRBJ1-5,TRBD1,TRBV29-1,NA,CSVGAGGHSNQPQHF,TGCAGCGTTGGGGCAGGGGGCCATAGCAATCAGCCCCAGCATTTT
16,TRBJ1-5,NA,TRBV6-5,NA,CASSYRGTEPMWAQHF,TGTGCCAGCAGTTACCGGGGGACGGAGCCAATGTGGGCCCAGCATTTT
14,TRBJ1-4,TRBD1,TRBV5-1,NA,CASSGDRGGEKLFF,TGCGCCAGCAGCGGAGACAGGGGTGGGGAAAAACTGTTTTTT
16,TRBJ1-3,NA,TRBV5-5,few,CASSLYRPNSGNTIYF,TGTGCCAGCAGCTTGTACAGGCCCAACTCTGGAAACACCATATATTTT
15,TRBJ2-3,TRBD2,TRBV7-2,NA,CASSKLAGAKDTQYF,TGTGCCAGCAGCAAACTAGCGGGGGCCAAAGATACGCAGTATTTT
12,TRBJ2-1,NA,TRBV6-6,NA,CASSYGLHEQFF,TGTGCCAGCAGTTACGGACTCCATGAGCAGTTCTTC
17,TRBJ2-1,TRBD2,TRBV19,NA,CASSPGRGLGIPNEQFF,TGTGCCAGTAGTCCCGGGCGGGGACTAGGAATCCCAAATGAGCAGTTCTTC
16,TRBJ2-1,TRBD2,TRBV7-9,NA,CASSLTSGSKYNEQFF,TGTGCCAGCAGCTTAACTAGCGGGAGTAAGTACAATGAGCAGTTCTTC
16,TRBJ2-3,TRBD2,TRBV4-1,NA,CASSQEGGTRGGTQYF,TGCGCCAGCAGCCAAGAGGGGGGGACTAGAGGCGGTACGCAGTATTTT
16,TRBJ2-3,TRBD2,TRBV7-6,many,CASSDSLAGGTDTQYF,TGTGCCAGCAGCGACTCACTAGCGGGAGGCACAGATACGCAGTATTTT
12,TRBJ1-1,NA,TRBV18,NA,CASSPESTEAFF,TGTGCCAGCTCTCCCGAGAGCACTGAAGCTTTCTTT
12,TRBJ2-7,NA,TRBV7-9,NA,CASSQYDTGQYF,TGTGCCAGCAGCCAATATGATACGGGGCAGTACTTC
13,TRBJ1-2,NA,TRBV12-3/TRBV12-4,NA,CASSPGGGYGYTF,TGTGCCAGCTCCCCGGGAGGTGGGTATGGCTACACCTTC
15,TRBJ2-7,NA,TRBV19,NA,CASSINGVGGYEQYF,TGTGCCAGTAGTATAAACGGGGTAGGAGGCTACGAGCAGTACTTC
16,TRBJ1-4,TRBD1,TRBV7-2,NA,CASSLGVGGLGEKLFF,TGTGCCAGCAGCTTAGGGGTAGGGGGCCTTGGGGAAAAACTGTTTTTT
16,TRBJ2-2,TRBD2,TRBV29-1,once,CSVGGLAGVKAGELFF,TGCAGCGTTGGAGGACTAGCGGGAGTGAAGGCCGGGGAGCTGTTTTTT
16,TRBJ2-6,NA,TRBV19,NA,CATSTLQVSGANVLTF,TGTGCCACCTCGACACTGCAGGTCTCTGGGGCCAACGTCCTGACTTTC
12,TRBJ1-2,NA,TRBV19,NA,CASSAAGLGYTF,TGTGCCAGTAGCGCGGCAGGGTTAGGCTACACCTTC
11,TRBJ1-2,NA,TRBV25-1,NA,CASSAYYGYTF,TGTGCCAGCAGTGCCTACTATGGCTACACCTTC
15,TRBJ2-2,TRBD2,TRBV29-1,NA,CSVLKTSGNTGELFF,TGCAGCGTTCTCAAGACTAGCGGGAACACCGGGGAGCTGTTTTTT
16,TRBJ2-5,TRBD1,TRBV19,NA,CASRARGRGIQETQYF,TGTGCCAGTAGGGCCCGGGGCAGGGGGATCCAAGAGACCCAGTACTTC
18,TRBJ2-1,TRBD2,TRBV19,NA,CASSPRTSGGHSYNEQFF,TGTGCCAGTAGTCCACGGACTAGCGGGGGGCACTCCTACAATGAGCAGTTCTTC
14,TRBJ1-2,TRBD1,TRBV7-8,NA,CASSWDRRPDGYTF,TGTGCCAGCAGCTGGGACAGGAGGCCTGATGGCTACACCTTC
14,TRBJ1-2,NA,TRBV5-1,NA,CASSLVQGAYGYTF,TGCGCCAGCAGCTTGGTCCAGGGTGCCTATGGCTACACCTTC
14,TRBJ2-7,TRBD1,TRBV15,NA,CATSRDPWQGAQYF,TGTGCCACCAGCAGAGATCCGTGGCAGGGGGCGCAGTACTTC
11,TRBJ2-1,NA,TRBV11-3,NA,CASSGRDEQFF,TGTGCCAGCAGCGGTCGAGATGAGCAGTTCTTC
17,TRBJ1-3,NA,TRBV21-1,NA,CASSKENANLPGNTIYF,TGTGCCAGCAGCAAAGAAAACGCGAACTTACCCGGAAACACCATATATTTT